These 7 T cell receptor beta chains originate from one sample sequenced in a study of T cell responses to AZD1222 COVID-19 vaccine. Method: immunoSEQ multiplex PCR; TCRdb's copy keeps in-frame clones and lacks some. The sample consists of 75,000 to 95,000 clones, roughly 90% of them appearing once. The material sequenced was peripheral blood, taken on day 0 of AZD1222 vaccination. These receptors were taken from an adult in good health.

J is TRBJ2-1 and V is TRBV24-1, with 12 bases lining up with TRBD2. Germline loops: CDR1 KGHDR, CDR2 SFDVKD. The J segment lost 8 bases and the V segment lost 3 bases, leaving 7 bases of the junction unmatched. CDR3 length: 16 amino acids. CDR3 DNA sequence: TGTGCCACCAGTGATCGGACTAGCGGGGCCAGGGATGAGCAGTTCTTC. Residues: CATSDRTSGARDEQFF.

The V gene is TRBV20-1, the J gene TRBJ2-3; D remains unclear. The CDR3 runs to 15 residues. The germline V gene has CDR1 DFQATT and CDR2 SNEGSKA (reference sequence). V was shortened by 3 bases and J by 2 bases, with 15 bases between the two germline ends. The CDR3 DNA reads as TGCAGTGCTAGTACGGTGCAGGAGCCCACAGATACGCAGTATTTT. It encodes CSASTVQEPTDTQYF.

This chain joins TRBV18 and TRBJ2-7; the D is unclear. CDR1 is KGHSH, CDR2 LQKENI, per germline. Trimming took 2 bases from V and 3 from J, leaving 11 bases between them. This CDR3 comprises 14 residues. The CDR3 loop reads CASSPIGTVYEQYF. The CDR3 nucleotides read TGTGCCAGCTCACCAATCGGAACTGTCTACGAGCAGTACTTC.

The chain's CDR3 is CASSYSGYTNYGYTF. The CDR3 DNA is TGTGCCAGCAGTTACTCGGGGTACACTAACTATGGCTACACCTTC. This chain joins TRBV6-6 and TRBJ1-2; D is unclear. CDR1 is MNHNY, CDR2 SVGAGI, per germline (reference sequence). The CDR3 totals 15 residues. The V and J ends lost 0 bases and 0 bases respectively, with 8 bases between them.

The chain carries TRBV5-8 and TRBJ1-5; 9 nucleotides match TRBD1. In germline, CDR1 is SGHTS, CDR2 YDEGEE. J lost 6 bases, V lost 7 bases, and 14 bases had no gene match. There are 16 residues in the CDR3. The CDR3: CASRGHRDRAFQPQHF. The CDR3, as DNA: TGTGCCAGCCGAGGACACCGGGACAGGGCTTTTCAGCCCCAGCATTTT. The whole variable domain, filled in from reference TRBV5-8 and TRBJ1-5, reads EAGVTQSPTHLIKTRGQQATLRCSPISGHTSVYWYQQALGLGLQFLLWYDEGEERNRGNFPPRFSGRQFPNYSSELNVNALELEDSALYLCASRGHRDRAFQPQHFGDGTRLSIL.

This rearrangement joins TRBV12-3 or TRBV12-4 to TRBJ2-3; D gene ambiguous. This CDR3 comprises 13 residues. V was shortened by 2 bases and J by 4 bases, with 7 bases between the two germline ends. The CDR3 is CASSLNGADTQYF. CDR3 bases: TGTGCCAGCAGTTTAAATGGGGCAGATACGCAGTATTTT.

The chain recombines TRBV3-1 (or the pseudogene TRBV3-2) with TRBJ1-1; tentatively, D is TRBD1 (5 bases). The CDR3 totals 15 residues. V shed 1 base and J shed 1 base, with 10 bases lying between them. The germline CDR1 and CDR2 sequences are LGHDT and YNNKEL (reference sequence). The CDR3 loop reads CASSQAPTGNTEAFF. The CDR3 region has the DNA TGTGCCAGCAGCCAAGCGCCCACAGGGAACACTGAAGCTTTCTTT.